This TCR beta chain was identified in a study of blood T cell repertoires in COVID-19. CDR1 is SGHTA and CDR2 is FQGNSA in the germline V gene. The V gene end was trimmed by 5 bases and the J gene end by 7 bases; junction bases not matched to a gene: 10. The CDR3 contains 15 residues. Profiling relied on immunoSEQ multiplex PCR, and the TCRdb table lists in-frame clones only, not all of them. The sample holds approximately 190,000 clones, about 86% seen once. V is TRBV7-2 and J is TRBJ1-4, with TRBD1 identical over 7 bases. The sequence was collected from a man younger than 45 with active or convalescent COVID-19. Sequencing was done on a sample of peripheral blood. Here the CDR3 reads CASSGRTGAFEKLFF. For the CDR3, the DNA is TGTGCCAGCAGCGGAAGAACAGGGGCCTTTGAAAAACTGTTTTTT.